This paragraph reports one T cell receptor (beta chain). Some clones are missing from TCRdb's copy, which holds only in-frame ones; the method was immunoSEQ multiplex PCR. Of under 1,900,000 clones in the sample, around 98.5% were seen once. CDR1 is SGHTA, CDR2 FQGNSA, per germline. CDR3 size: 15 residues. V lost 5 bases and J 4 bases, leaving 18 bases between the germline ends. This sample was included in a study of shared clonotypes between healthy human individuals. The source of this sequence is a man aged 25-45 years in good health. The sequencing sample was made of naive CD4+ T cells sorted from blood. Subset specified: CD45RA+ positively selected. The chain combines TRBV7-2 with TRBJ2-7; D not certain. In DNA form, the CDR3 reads TGTGCCAGCAGCCCAGCTGGGGTAGTGGGGTACGAGCAGTACTTC. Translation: CASSPAGVVGYEQYF.